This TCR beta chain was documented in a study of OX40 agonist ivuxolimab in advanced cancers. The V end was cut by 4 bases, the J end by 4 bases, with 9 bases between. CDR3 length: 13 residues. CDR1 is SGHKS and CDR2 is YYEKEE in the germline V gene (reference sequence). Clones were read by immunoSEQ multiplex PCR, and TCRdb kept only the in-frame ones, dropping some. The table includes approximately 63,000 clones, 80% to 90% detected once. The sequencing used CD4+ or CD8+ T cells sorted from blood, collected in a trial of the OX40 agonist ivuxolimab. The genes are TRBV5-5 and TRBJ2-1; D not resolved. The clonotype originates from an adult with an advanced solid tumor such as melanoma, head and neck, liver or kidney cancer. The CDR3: CASSRTLYNEQFF. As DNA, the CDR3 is TGTGCCAGCAGCCGCACTCTATACAATGAGCAGTTCTTC.